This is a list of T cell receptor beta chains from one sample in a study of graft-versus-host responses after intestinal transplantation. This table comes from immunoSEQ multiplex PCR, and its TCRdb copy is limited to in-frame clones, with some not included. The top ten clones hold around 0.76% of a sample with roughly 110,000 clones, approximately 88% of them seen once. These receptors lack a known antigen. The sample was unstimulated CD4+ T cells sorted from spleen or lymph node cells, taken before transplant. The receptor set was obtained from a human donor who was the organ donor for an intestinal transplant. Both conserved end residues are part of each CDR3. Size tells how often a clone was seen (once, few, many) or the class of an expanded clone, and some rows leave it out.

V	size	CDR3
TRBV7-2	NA	CASSLYGNTIYF
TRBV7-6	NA	CASSLGRGGRDSRGEQYF
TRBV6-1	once	CASSGQGGNTIYF
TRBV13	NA	CASSFLTEDTQYF
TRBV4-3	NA	CASSQQMSNQPQHF
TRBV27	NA	CASRPESGGRYNEQFF
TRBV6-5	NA	CASRIAGGTYNEQFF
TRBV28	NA	CASSVSGGAFHEQYF
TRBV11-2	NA	CASSLDRANGYTF
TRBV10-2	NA	CASSEIRTSTDTQYF
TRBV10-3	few	CAIRGTPVHEQYF
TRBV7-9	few	CASSPRGALGSYEQYF
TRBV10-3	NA	CAISTRTGVKSGANVLTF
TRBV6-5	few	CASSYSLYREGTGYTF
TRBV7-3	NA	CASSLMAGAPDTQYF
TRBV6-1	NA	CASSDTVFYGYTF
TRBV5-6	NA	CASSPLTLGGGSYGYTF
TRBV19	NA	CASSVRVSNQPQHF
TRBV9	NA	CASSVEVGELFF
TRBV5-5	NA	CASSLDLGLTEAFF
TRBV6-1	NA	CASSESIYEQYF
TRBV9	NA	CASSVGILAGPGDTQYF
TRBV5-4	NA	CASSLVSPYNEQFF
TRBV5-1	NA	CASSFGQGGYNEQFF